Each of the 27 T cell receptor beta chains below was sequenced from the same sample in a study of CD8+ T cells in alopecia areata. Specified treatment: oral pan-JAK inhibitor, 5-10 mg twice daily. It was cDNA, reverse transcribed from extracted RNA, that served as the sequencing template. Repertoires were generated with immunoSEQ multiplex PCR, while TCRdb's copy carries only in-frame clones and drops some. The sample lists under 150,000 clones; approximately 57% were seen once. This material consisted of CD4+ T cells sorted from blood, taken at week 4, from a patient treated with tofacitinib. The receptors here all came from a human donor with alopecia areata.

Written as DNA, the CDR3 is TGTGCCAGCCAGGGGACAGGGGGTAAGGACACTGAAGCTTTCTTT. Its protein is CASQGTGGKDTEAFF. The chain carries TRBV2 and TRBJ1-1; 11 bases are shared with TRBD1. V gave up 8 bases and J gave up 3 bases; unmatched junction bases: 8. This CDR3 has 15 amino acids. Germline values: CDR1 SNHLY, CDR2 FYNNEI.

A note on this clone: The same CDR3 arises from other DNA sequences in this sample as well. CDR3 coding DNA: TGTGCCAGCAGCCCAGACAGCAACTATGGCTACACCTTC. Its protein product is CASSPDSNYGYTF. The chain carries TRBV7-2 and TRBJ1-2, with D possibly being TRBD1 (5 bases). This CDR3 has 13 residues. The V end lost 5 bases, the J end lost 2 bases, and 9 bases lay between the germline ends. Germline V lookup: CDR1 SGHTA, CDR2 FQGNSA.

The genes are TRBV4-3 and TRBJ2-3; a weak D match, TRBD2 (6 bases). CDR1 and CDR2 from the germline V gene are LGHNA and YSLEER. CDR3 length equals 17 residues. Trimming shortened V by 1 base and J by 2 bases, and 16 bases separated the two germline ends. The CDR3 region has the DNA TGCGCCAGCAGCCAAGGGGGACTCCGTACAAACACAGATACGCAGTATTTT. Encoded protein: CASSQGGLRTNTDTQYF.

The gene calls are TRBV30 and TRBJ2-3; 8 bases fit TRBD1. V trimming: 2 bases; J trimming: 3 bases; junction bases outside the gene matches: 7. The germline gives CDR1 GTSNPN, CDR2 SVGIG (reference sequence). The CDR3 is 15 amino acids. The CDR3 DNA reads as TGTGCCTGGAGTCGAGGACAGGGTAGTACAGATACGCAGTATTTT. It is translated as CAWSRGQGSTDTQYF. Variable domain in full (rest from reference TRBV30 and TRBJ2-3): SQTIHQWPATLVQPVGSPLSLECTVEGTSNPNLYWYRQAAGRGLQLLFYSVGIGQISSEVPQNLSASRPQDRQFILSSKKLLLSDSGFYLCAWSRGQGSTDTQYFGPGTRLTVL.

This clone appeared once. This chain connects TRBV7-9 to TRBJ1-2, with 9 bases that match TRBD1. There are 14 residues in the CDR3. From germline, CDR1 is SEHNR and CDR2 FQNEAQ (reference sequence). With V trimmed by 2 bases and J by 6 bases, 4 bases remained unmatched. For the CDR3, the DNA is TGTGCCAGCAGCTTAAGGAGGGACAGGGATGGCTACACCTTC. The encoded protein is CASSLRRDRDGYTF.

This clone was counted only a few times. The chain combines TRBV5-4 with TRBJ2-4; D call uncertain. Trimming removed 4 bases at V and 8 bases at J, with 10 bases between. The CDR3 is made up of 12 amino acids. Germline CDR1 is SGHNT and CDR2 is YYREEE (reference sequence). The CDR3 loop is CASSRDPDIQYF. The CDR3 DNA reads TGTGCCAGCAGCCGTGACCCCGACATTCAGTACTTC. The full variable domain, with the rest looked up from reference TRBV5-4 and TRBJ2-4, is ETGVTQSPTHLIKTRGQQVTLRCSSQSGHNTVSWYQQALGQGPQFIFQYYREEENGRGNFPPRFSGLQFPNYSSELNVNALELDDSALYLCASSRDPDIQYFGAGTRLSVL.

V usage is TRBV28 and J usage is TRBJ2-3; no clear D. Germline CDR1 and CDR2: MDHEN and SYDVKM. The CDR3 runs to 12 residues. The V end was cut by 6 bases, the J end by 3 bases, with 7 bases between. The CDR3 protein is CASRATTDTQYF. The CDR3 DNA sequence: TGTGCCAGCAGAGCAACGACAGATACGCAGTATTTT.

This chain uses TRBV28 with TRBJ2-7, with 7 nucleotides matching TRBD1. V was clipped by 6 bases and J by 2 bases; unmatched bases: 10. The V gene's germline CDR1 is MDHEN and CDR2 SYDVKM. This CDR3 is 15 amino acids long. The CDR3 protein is CASRKGPGQTYEQYF. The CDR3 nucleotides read TGTGCCAGCAGGAAGGGACCGGGACAGACCTACGAGCAGTACTTC.

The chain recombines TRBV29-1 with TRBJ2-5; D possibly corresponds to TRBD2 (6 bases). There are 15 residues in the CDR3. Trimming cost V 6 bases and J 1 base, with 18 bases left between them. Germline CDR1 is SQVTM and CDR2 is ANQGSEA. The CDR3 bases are TGCAGCGTGACCGGCTGGCGGGACCCCCAAGAGACCCAGTACTTC. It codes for CSVTGWRDPQETQYF. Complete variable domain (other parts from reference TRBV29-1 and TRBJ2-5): SAVISQKPSRDICQRGTSLTIQCQVDSQVTMMFWYRQQPGQSLTLIATANQGSEATYESGFVIDKFPISRPNLTFSTLTVSNMSPEDSSIYLCSVTGWRDPQETQYFGPGTRLLVL.

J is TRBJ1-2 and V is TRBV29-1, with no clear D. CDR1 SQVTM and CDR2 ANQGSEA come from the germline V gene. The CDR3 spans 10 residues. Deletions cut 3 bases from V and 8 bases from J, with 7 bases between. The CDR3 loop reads CSVDLDGYTF. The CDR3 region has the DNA TGCAGCGTTGACCTGGACGGCTACACCTTC.

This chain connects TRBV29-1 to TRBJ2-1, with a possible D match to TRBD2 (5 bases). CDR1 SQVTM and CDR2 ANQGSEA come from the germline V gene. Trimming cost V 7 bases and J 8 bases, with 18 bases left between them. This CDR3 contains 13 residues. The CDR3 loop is CSAFRRRLDEQFF. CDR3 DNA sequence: TGCAGCGCGTTCCGCAGGAGGTTGGATGAGCAGTTCTTC.

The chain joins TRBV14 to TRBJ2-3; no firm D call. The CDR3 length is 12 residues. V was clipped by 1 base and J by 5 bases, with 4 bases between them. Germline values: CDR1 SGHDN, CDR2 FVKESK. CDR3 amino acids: CASSQAEDTQYF. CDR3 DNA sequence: TGTGCCAGCAGCCAAGCGGAAGATACGCAGTATTTT.

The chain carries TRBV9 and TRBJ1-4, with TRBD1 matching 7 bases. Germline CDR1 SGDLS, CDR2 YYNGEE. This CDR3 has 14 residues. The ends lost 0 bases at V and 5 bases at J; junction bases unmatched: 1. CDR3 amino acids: CASSVGRGNEKLFF. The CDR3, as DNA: TGTGCCAGCAGCGTAGGCAGGGGGAATGAAAAACTGTTTTTT.

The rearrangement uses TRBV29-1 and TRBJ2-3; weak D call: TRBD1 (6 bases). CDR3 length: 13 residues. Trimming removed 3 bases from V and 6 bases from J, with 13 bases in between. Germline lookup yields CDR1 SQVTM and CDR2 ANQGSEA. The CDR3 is CSVDTGSGDTQYF. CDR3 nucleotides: TGCAGCGTTGACACAGGGTCGGGGGATACGCAGTATTTT.

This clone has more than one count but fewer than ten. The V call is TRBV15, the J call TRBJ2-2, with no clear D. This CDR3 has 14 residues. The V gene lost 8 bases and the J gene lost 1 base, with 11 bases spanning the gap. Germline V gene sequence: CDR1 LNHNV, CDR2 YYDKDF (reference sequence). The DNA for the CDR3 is TGTGCCACCTCCCCTCAGCGGAACACCGGGGAGCTGTTTTTT. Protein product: CATSPQRNTGELFF.

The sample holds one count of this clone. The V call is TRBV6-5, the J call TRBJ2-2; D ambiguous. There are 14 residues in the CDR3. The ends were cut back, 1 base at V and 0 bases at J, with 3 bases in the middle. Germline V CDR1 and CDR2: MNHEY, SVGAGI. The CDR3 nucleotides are TGTGCCAGCAGTTACTGGACGAACACCGGGGAGCTGTTTTTT. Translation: CASSYWTNTGELFF.

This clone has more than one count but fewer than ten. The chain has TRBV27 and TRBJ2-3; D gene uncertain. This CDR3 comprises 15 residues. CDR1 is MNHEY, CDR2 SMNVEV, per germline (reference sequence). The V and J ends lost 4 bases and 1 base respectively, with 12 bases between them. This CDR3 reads CASSSAGEGTDTQYF. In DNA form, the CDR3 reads TGTGCCAGCAGTTCGGCCGGAGAAGGCACAGATACGCAGTATTTT.

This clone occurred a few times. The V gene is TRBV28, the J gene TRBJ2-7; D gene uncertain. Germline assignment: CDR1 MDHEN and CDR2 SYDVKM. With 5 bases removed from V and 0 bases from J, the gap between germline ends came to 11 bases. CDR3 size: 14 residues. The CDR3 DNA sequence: TGTGCCAGCAGTCGATCGGGCAACTCCTACGAGCAGTACTTC. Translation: CASSRSGNSYEQYF.

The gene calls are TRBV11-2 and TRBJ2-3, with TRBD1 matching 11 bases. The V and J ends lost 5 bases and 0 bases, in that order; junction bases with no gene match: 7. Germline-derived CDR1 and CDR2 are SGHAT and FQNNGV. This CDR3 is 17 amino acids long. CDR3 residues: CASSPGQGAMSTDTQYF. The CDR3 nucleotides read TGTGCCAGCAGCCCCGGACAGGGGGCCATGAGCACAGATACGCAGTATTTT.

This CDR3 is CASSQVPMNTEAFF. As DNA, the CDR3 is TGTGCCAGCAGCCAAGTCCCTATGAACACTGAAGCTTTCTTT. The chain employs TRBV4-2 and TRBJ1-1; D is unresolved. The CDR3 consists of 14 residues. Per germline, CDR1 LGHNA and CDR2 YNFKEQ. Trimming took off 1 base at V and 0 bases at J, with 6 bases between the two ends.

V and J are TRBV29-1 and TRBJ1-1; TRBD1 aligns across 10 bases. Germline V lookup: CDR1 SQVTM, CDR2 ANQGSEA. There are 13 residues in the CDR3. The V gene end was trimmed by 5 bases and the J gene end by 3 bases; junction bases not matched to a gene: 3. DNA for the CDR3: TGCAGCGTTTTAGGACAGGGGGACACTGAAGCTTTCTTT. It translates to CSVLGQGDTEAFF.

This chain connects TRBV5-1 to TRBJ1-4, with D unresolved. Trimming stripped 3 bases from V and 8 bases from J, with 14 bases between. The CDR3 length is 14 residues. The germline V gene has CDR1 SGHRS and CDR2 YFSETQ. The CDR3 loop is CASSSAVGREKLFF. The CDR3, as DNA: TGCGCCAGCAGCTCGGCGGTGGGGAGGGAAAAACTGTTTTTT.

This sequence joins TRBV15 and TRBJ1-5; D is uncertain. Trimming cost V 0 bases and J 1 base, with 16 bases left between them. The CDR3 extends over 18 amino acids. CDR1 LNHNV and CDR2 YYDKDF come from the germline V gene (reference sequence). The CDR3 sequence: CATSRDPMWVSSNQPQHF. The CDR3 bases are TGTGCCACCAGCAGAGATCCCATGTGGGTGTCGAGCAATCAGCCCCAGCATTTT.

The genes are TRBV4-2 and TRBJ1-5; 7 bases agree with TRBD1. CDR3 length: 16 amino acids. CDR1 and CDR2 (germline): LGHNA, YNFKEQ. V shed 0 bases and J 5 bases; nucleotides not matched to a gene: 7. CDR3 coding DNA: TGTGCCAGCAGCCAAGATGGAACAGGGGTAGATCAGCCCCAGCATTTT. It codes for CASSQDGTGVDQPQHF.

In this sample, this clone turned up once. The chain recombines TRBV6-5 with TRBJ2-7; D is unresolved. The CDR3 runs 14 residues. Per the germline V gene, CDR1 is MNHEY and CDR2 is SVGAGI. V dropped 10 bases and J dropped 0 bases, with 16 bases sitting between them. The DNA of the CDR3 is TGTGCCACTCAAGGATCGCGGAACTCCTACGAGCAGTACTTC. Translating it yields CATQGSRNSYEQYF.

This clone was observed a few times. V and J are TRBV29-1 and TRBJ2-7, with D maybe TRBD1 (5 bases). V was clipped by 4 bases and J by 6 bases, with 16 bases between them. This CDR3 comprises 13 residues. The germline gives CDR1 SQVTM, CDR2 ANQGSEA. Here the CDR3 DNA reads TGCAGCGTTGTATCTAGTTTTAGGGGCGAGCAGTACTTC. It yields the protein CSVVSSFRGEQYF.

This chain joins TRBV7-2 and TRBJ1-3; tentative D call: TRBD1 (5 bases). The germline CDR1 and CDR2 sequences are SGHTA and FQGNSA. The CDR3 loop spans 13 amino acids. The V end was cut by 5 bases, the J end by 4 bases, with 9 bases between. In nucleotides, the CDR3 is TGTGCCAGCAGCACCCGACAGGGAAACACCATATATTTT. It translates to CASSTRQGNTIYF. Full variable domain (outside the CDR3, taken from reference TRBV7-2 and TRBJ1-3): GAGVSQSPSNKVTEKGKDVELRCDPISGHTALYWYRQSLGQGLEFLIYFQGNSAPDKSGLPSDRFSAERTGGSVSTLTIQRTQQEDSAVYLCASSTRQGNTIYFGEGSWLTVV.